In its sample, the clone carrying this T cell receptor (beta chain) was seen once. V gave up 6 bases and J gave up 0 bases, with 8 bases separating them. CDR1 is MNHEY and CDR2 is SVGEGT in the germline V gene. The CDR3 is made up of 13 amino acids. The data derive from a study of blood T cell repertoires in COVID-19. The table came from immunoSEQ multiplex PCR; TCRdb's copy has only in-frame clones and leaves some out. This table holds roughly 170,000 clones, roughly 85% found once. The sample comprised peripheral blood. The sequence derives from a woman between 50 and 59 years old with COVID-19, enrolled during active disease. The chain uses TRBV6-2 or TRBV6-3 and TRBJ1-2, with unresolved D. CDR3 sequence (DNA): TGTGCCAGCAGCTCCAAGCCTAACTATGGCTACACCTTC. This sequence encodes CASSSKPNYGYTF.